The sequence of this T cell receptor beta chain was determined in a study of blood T cells in healthy people across ages (dated by TCRdb to between 2014 and 2016). At the level of the whole study: In model experiments, template switching captured roughly one uniquely barcoded TCR beta cDNA molecule for every two T cells. Using deep sequencing normalized with unique cDNA molecular identifiers, the study measured how TCR beta repertoire diversity changes with age. To avoid experimental bias, donors of different ages were spread randomly across the sequencing lanes. The study analyzed two additional independent replicas of 1 million unique cDNA reads from the same blood draw for two donors, one aged 18 to 29 and one aged 80 or older. The donors were divided into four age groups: young (average roughly 17 years), middle-aged (about 39), aged (about 56) and long-lived (82). Summary of the overall study and its limitations: Because the CMV infection status of the donors was unknown, age-related changes in expanded clonotypes may potentially have been confounded. Because profiling used bulk unsorted PBMCs, naive and antigen-experienced compartments could not be compared conclusively. Compared with the aged group, the long-lived group had more naive CD4+ T cells, fewer expanded clones and increased TCR diversity, suggesting age selection. There was a strong correlation between observed TCR beta diversity and the percentage of naive T cells measured by flow cytometry. As age increased, observed TCR beta diversity per million T cells dropped in a roughly linear way, and a significant reduction was already evident by age 40. Estimates of total diversity based on one million sequenced T cells were regarded as lower bounds and as underestimates.

The donors were 40 or so Caucasian individuals from Russia, aged roughly 6 to 100 years, who were systemically healthy. Roughly 9.5 milliliters of peripheral blood were drawn from each donor into EDTA-treated Vacutainer tubes. PBMCs were isolated by Ficoll-Paque density-gradient centrifugation, with at least 7 million obtained per sample. Total RNA was extracted from PBMCs with Trizol reagent, with at least 6 micrograms obtained per sample. For every donor, an aliquot of PBMCs went through flow cytometry to measure the percentages of naive CD45RAhigh/CD27high T cells. This clonotype came up many times. Its recognized antigen is unknown. No base quality values were provided; no much bigger clone lies one nucleotide off. Trimming costs V 2 bases and J 2 bases, and their ends lie 8 bases apart. The CDR3 goes from the cysteine to the phenylalanine over 14 residues. The entry retains the CDR3 DNA only, 42 bases that are in frame from base 1.

Libraries were built with 5' RACE. TCRdb records Illumina HiSeq 2500 as the sequencer. A second PCR of about 7 to 12 cycles was run with a J-beta primer mix and a sample-barcoded 5' primer. Each TCR beta cDNA molecule received a unique molecular identifier from a template-switch 5' adaptor carrying 12 random nucleotides. Each sample yielded at least 3 million CDR3-containing paired-end reads. The Mint cDNA synthesis kit, primed by a TRBC-specific oligonucleotide, was used to synthesize first-strand cDNA from all RNA. After uracil-DNA glycosylase treatment, a first 18-cycle PCR used universal primers M1SS and BC2_uni_R on all cDNA. The paper's data handling went like this. Each sample was normalized by randomly selecting 1 million high-quality reads, each carrying a distinct molecular identifier. Reads with shared molecular identifiers were discarded instead of being binned into consensus sequences. MiTCR, set to a Q25 quality threshold and the strictest error-elimination algorithm, was used for CDR3 identification, clonotype clustering and error correction. Lower-bound total TCR beta diversity was estimated with a nonparametric unseen species model using Euler transformation. TCRdb trimmed public reads at Q25 via fastp, called clones via MiXCR and kept in-frame beta chains. Identical CDR3 protein sequences are pooled into one entry, listed with their most common genes and DNA. For this entry, the V and J calls and clone size follow TCRdb and not the study's own pipeline. This sample holds about a million distinct CDR3 sequences; just over 50% were observed only once. Jointly, the top ten make up roughly a fifth of the sample.

This sequence originates from a woman aged 60-75 years in good health. The sequenced material came from blood. The V and J genes are TRBV12-3 or TRBV12-4 and TRBJ2-3; the best D guess is TRBD2, with 6 bases matching. The nucleotide sequence reads TGTGCCAGCAGTTTACTAGCGATCACAGATACGCAGTATTTT. This gives the protein CASSLLAITDTQYF.